This passage covers 25 T cell receptor beta chains from one sample sequenced in a study of shared clonotypes between healthy human individuals. The assay was immunoSEQ multiplex PCR, and TCRdb's table has in-frame clones only and misses some. The sample includes some 450,000 clones, about 74% of them seen just once. Specimen: PBMCs. Receptors were obtained from a woman aged 40 to 50 in good health. Some clones in this sample may be carry-over from other donors' samples.

This clone was counted only a few times. The rearrangement links TRBV7-9 to TRBJ2-3; D unclear. V lost 5 bases and J lost 0, with 12 bases in between. CDR1 and CDR2 (germline): SEHNR, FQNEAQ (reference sequence). This CDR3 contains 15 residues. The CDR3 spells CASSTTEISTDTQYF. CDR3 DNA: TGTGCCAGCAGCACTACAGAAATTAGCACAGATACGCAGTATTTT.

This chain uses TRBV7-3 with TRBJ2-7, with a possible D match to TRBD1 (6 bases). The CDR3 has 14 residues. Trimming left V 4 bases short and J 4 bases short, with 14 bases between. Germline CDR1 reads SGHTA; CDR2 reads FQGTGA. CDR3 sequence: CASSSTGSAYEQYF. The CDR3 region has the DNA TGTGCCAGCAGCTCAACAGGGTCGGCTTACGAGCAGTACTTC. The whole variable domain, remainder taken from reference TRBV7-3 and TRBJ2-7, is GAGVSQTPSNKVTEKGKYVELRCDPISGHTALYWYRQSLGQGPEFLIYFQGTGAADDSGLPNDRFFAVRPEGSVSTLKIQRTERGDSAVYLCASSSTGSAYEQYFGPGTRLTVT.

The rearrangement uses TRBV2 and TRBJ2-7; 12 bases match TRBD2. The CDR3 runs 17 residues. Per the germline V gene, CDR1 is SNHLY and CDR2 is FYNNEI. With 3 bases clipped from V and 3 bases from J, the junction kept 9 bases outside the gene matches. CDR3 loop: CASSEGLAGGYYYEQYF. DNA for the CDR3: TGTGCCAGCAGTGAGGGTCTAGCGGGAGGGTATTACTACGAGCAGTACTTC.

The CDR3 bases are TGTGCCAGCAGCTTGGTAATAGCGGGAGGGACCGCGAACACCGGGGAGCTGTTTTTT. This encodes CASSLVIAGGTANTGELFF. The chain joins TRBV5-6 to TRBJ2-2, with 11 bases aligning to TRBD2. Per germline, CDR1 SGHDT and CDR2 YYEEEE. This CDR3 is 19 amino acids long. The J segment lost 0 bases and the V segment lost 0 bases, leaving 7 bases of the junction unmatched.

V gene TRBV4-3 combines with J gene TRBJ2-3; D is uncertain. The germline V gene encodes CDR1 LGHNA and CDR2 YSLEER. Trimming removed 0 bases from V and 1 base from J, with 11 bases in between. The CDR3 consists of 16 residues. The CDR3, as DNA: TGCGCCAGCAGCCAAGAGTGGGTACGGGGCACAGATACGCAGTATTTT. This sequence encodes CASSQEWVRGTDTQYF.

J is TRBJ1-5 and V is TRBV4-1, with 7 positions matching TRBD1. With V trimmed by 0 bases and J by 7 bases, 9 bases remained unmatched. Germline V gene lookup returns CDR1 MGHRA and CDR2 YSYEKL. This CDR3 is built from 16 residues. The CDR3 DNA reads TGCGCCAGCAGCCAAGATTGGGCAGGGGGACGACAGCCCCAGCATTTT. Amino acid sequence: CASSQDWAGGRQPQHF.

The chain links TRBV14 to TRBJ1-1; D call uncertain. The V end lost 4 bases, the J end lost 4 bases, and 10 bases lay between the germline ends. This CDR3 has 13 amino acids. The V gene's germline CDR1 is SGHDN and CDR2 FVKESK. CDR3 DNA: TGTGCCAGCAGCCTTTTAGAAATCACTGAAGCTTTCTTT. Protein product: CASSLLEITEAFF.

The chain is built from TRBV7-2 and TRBJ2-7; either TRBD1 or TRBD2 may supply D (5 bases each). Looked up from germline, CDR1 is SGHTA and CDR2 is FQGNSA. V was cut by 1 base and J by 5 bases, with 15 bases left in between. The CDR3 is 15 amino acids. CDR3 in amino acids: CASSLVTGLVDEQYF. For the CDR3, the DNA is TGTGCCAGCAGCTTAGTTACGGGGCTAGTCGACGAGCAGTACTTC.

The V and J genes are TRBV2 and TRBJ1-1; no firm D call. V shed 8 bases and J shed 5 bases, with 18 bases lying between them. Germline V gives CDR1 SNHLY, CDR2 FYNNEI. The CDR3 loop spans 14 amino acids. CDR3 region: CASRTPRGWTEAFF. CDR3 in DNA: TGTGCCAGCCGGACCCCCCGGGGATGGACTGAAGCTTTCTTT.

This chain uses TRBV28 with TRBJ1-1; no definite D call. In germline, CDR1 is MDHEN, CDR2 SYDVKM. CDR3 length: 14 amino acids. Trimming pared 4 bases from V and 4 bases from J, leaving 13 bases between. The CDR3 is CASSSRWRRTEAFF. CDR3 DNA: TGTGCCAGCAGTTCCAGATGGAGGCGCACTGAAGCTTTCTTT.

This CDR3 is CASRGITGELFF. The CDR3 coding sequence is TGTGCCAGCAGGGGAATTACCGGGGAGCTGTTTTTT. The genes are TRBV2 and TRBJ2-2; no firm D call. Germline-derived CDR1 and CDR2 are SNHLY and FYNNEI. With 6 bases removed from V and 5 bases from J, the gap between germline ends came to 7 bases. This CDR3 spans 12 amino acids. The complete variable domain, with remaining parts taken from reference TRBV2 and TRBJ2-2, reads EPEVTQTPSHQVTQMGQEVILRCVPISNHLYFYWYRQILGQKVEFLVSFYNNEISEKSEIFDDQFSVERPDGSNFTLKIRSTKLEDSAMYFCASRGITGELFFGEGSRLTVL.

The chain links TRBV7-9 to TRBJ1-3, with TRBD1 as a possible D gene (6 bases). The germline gives CDR1 SEHNR, CDR2 FQNEAQ (reference sequence). V was shortened by 6 bases and J by 3 bases, with 12 bases between the two germline ends. The CDR3 has 14 amino acids. The CDR3 DNA is TGTGCCAGCAGTGTAGGGGGTAGTGGAAACACCATATATTTT. Its translation: CASSVGGSGNTIYF.

The rearrangement joins TRBV10-3 to TRBJ2-1; 9 positions match TRBD1. CDR3 size: 15 residues. CDR1 is ENHRY, CDR2 SYGVKD, per germline. J was trimmed by 6 bases and V by 5 bases; bases with no gene match: 8. This CDR3 reads CAISIRDRVGNEQFF. CDR3 sequence (DNA): TGTGCCATCAGTATACGGGACAGGGTGGGCAATGAGCAGTTCTTC.

This chain uses TRBV7-9 with TRBJ1-2; D remains ambiguous. Germline CDR1 and CDR2: SEHNR and FQNEAQ (reference sequence). The CDR3 is 15 residues long. V was pared by 5 bases and J by 2 bases, with 15 bases between. DNA of the CDR3: TGTGCCAGCAGCGCTCGACGGCTGCAAAACTATGGCTACACCTTC. The encoded protein is CASSARRLQNYGYTF. The variable domain in full, with the rest retrieved from reference TRBV7-9 and TRBJ1-2, is DTGVSQNPRHKITKRGQNVTFRCDPISEHNRLYWYRQTLGQGPEFLTYFQNEAQLEKSRLLSDRFSAERPKGSFSTLEIQRTEQGDSAMYLCASSARRLQNYGYTFGSGTRLTVV.

In this sample, this clone turned up once. The same CDR3 also results from other DNA sequences found in this sample. The rearrangement links TRBV4-3 to TRBJ2-7; 15 bases align to TRBD2. The V gene's germline CDR1 is LGHNA and CDR2 YSLEER. CDR3 length equals 17 residues. Trimming at V came to 0 bases and at J to 5 bases, leaving 5 bases not matched to a gene. CDR3 region: CASSQDLGLAGGNEQYF. CDR3 nucleotides: TGCGCCAGCAGCCAAGATCTTGGACTAGCGGGAGGGAACGAGCAGTACTTC.

The gene calls are TRBV19 and TRBJ1-2, with D hard to call. The germline V gene encodes CDR1 LNHDA and CDR2 SQIVND (reference sequence). The CDR3 totals 13 residues. Deletions cut 3 bases from V and 3 bases from J, with 8 bases between. As DNA, the CDR3 is TGTGCCAGTAGTATGGACGAATACTATGGCTACACCTTC. Its protein product is CASSMDEYYGYTF.

In this sample, this clone turned up many times. The sample has other DNA sequences that encode this CDR3 too. This rearrangement joins TRBV7-6 to TRBJ2-2, with D tentatively TRBD1 or TRBD2 (5 bases each). Germline V lookup: CDR1 SGHVS, CDR2 FNYEAQ. The V end was cut by 1 base, the J end by 3 bases, with 12 bases between. The CDR3 loop spans 16 amino acids. Written as DNA, the CDR3 is TGTGCCAGCAGCTTAGGGGGGATAGGGGACACCGGGGAGCTGTTTTTT. This gives the protein CASSLGGIGDTGELFF.

The chain joins TRBV28 to TRBJ2-6; no clear D. The CDR3 runs to 14 residues. Trimming removed 3 bases at V and 1 base at J, with 4 bases between. Germline loops: CDR1 MDHEN, CDR2 SYDVKM. Written as DNA, the CDR3 is TGTGCCAGCAGTTTCGCTTCTGGGGCCAACGTCCTGACTTTC. As protein: CASSFASGANVLTF.

This chain uses TRBV4-1 with TRBJ2-7; D tentatively fits TRBD1 or TRBD2 (5 bases each). Germline CDR1 is MGHRA and CDR2 is YSYEKL. V gave up 1 base and J gave up 5 bases, with 12 bases separating them. CDR3 size: 14 residues. The CDR3 DNA follows: TGCGCCAGCAGCCAAGTGAGGGGCGTCAACGAGCAGTACTTC. It specifies CASSQVRGVNEQYF.

The chain joins TRBV30 to TRBJ1-1, with 8 nucleotides matching TRBD1. The germline gives CDR1 GTSNPN, CDR2 SVGIG (reference sequence). This CDR3 contains 10 residues. The junction had 7 bases not matched to a gene; V was cut back by 8 bases and J by 11 bases. The CDR3, as DNA: TGTGCCGCGGACAGGGCGGGGGCTTTCTTT. Its translation is CAADRAGAFF.

The CDR3 protein is CAWSGSGSTNFYNEQFF. Written as DNA, the CDR3 is TGTGCCTGGAGTGGTAGCGGGAGCACCAACTTTTACAATGAGCAGTTCTTC. This sequence joins TRBV30 and TRBJ2-1; TRBD2 matches at 9 bases. V lost 1 base and J lost 4; bases outside the gene matches: 11. CDR3 length: 17 residues. Germline V gene lookup returns CDR1 GTSNPN and CDR2 SVGIG (reference sequence).

There are a few counts of this clone. It may be a read error: a sequence one base away is much more abundant. The V gene is TRBV5-4, the J gene TRBJ2-5, with TRBD1 as a possible D gene (7 bases). The CDR3 has 15 residues. Trimming stripped 0 bases from V and 9 bases from J, with 18 bases between. CDR1 and CDR2 from the germline V gene are SGHNT and YYREEE (reference sequence). The CDR3 sequence is CASSLEEGARKAQYF. The CDR3 coding sequence is TGTGCCAGCAGCTTGGAGGAGGGGGCGAGGAAGGCCCAGTACTTC.

The chain uses TRBV10-3 and TRBJ2-1, with a possible D match to TRBD2 (6 bases). CDR1 and CDR2 from the germline V gene are ENHRY and SYGVKD. The CDR3 covers 14 residues. V was shortened by 6 bases and J by 3 bases, with 12 bases between the two germline ends. The DNA for the CDR3 is TGTGCCATCAGGCCGGGAGCGGGCTACAATGAGCAGTTCTTC. It encodes CAIRPGAGYNEQFF.

The CDR3 DNA reads TGTGCCAGCCGAAGGGCGAACACTGAAGCTTTCTTT. Protein sequence: CASRRANTEAFF. The chain recombines TRBV28 with TRBJ1-1; D gene ambiguous. Trimming pared 8 bases from V and 1 base from J, leaving 8 bases between. CDR1 is MDHEN and CDR2 is SYDVKM in the germline V gene. The CDR3 extends over 12 amino acids.

The chain links TRBV4-2 to TRBJ1-5; weak D call: TRBD1 (6 bases). The CDR3 covers 16 residues. CDR1 is LGHNA, CDR2 YNFKEQ, per germline. Trimming removed 0 bases from V and 4 bases from J, with 13 bases in between. CDR3: CASSQDYNRANQPQHF. CDR3 nucleotide sequence: TGTGCCAGCAGCCAAGATTACAACAGGGCGAATCAGCCCCAGCATTTT.